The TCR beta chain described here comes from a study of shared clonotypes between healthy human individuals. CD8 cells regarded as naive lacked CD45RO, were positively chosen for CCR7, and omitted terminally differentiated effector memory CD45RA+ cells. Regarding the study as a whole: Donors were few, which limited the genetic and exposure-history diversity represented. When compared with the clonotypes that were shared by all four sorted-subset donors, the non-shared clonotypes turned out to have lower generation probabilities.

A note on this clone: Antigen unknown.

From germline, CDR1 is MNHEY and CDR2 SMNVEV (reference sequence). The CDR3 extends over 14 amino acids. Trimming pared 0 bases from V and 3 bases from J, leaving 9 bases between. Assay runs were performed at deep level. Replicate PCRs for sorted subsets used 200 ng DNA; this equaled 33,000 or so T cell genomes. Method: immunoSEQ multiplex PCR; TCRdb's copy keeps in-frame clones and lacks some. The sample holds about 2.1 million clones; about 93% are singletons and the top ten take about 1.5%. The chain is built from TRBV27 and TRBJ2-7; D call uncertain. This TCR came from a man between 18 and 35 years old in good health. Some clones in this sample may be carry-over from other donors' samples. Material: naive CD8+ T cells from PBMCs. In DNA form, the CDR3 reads TGTGCCAGCAGTTTATCGTACGCTGGCTACGAGCAGTACTTC. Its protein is CASSLSYAGYEQYF.